Given below is one T cell receptor (beta chain) in context. The method was immunoSEQ multiplex PCR; TCRdb's version includes in-frame clones alone and lacks a portion of them. The sample has 60,000 to 85,000 clones; 70% to 80% are singletons. V shed 4 bases, J shed 10 bases, and the junction held 9 bases outside the gene matches. Germline CDR1 SGDLS, CDR2 YYNGEE. The CDR3 contains 15 residues. This sample stems from a study of OX40 agonist ivuxolimab in advanced cancers. Study summary: The patients got ivuxolimab, which is an agonistic anti-OX40 (CD134) antibody.

The sequence was obtained from an adult with an advanced solid tumor such as melanoma, head and neck, liver or kidney cancer. This chain uses TRBV9 with TRBJ1-6; TRBD1 matches 9 bases. Here the sequenced sample was CD4+ or CD8+ T cells sorted from blood, taken in a trial of the OX40 agonist ivuxolimab. In DNA form, the CDR3 reads TGTGCCAGCAGCCCCCGGGACAGGGATCCCTCACCCCTCCACTTT. It codes for CASSPRDRDPSPLHF.